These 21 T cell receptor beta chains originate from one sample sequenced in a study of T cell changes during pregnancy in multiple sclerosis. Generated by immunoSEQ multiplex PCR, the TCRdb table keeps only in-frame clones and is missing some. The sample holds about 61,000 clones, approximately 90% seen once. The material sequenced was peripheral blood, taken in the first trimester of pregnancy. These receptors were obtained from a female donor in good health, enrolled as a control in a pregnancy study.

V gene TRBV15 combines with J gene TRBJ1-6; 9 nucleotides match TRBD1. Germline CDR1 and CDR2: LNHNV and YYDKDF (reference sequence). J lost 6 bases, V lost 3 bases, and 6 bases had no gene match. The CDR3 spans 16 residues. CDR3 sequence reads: CATSRDGTGINSPLHF. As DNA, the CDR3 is TGTGCCACCAGCAGGGATGGGACAGGGATTAATTCACCCCTCCACTTT. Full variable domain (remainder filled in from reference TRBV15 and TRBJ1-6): DAMVIQNPRYQVTQFGKPVTLSCSQTLNHNVMYWYQQKSSQAPKLLFHYYDKDFNNEADTPDNFQSRRPNTSFCFLDIRSPGLGDTAMYLCATSRDGTGINSPLHFGNGTRLTVT.

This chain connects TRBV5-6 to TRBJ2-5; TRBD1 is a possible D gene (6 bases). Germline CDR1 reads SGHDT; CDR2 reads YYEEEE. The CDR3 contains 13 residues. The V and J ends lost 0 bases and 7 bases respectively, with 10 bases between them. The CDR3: CASSLGTVLTQYF. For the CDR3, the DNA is TGTGCCAGCAGCTTGGGGACAGTGCTGACCCAGTACTTC.

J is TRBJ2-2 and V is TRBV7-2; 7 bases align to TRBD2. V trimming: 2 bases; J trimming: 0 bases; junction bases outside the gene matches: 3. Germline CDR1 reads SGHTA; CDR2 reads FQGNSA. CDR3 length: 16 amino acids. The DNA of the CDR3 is TGTGCCAGCAGCTTATTGGGGGGGTCGAACACCGGGGAGCTGTTTTTT. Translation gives CASSLLGGSNTGELFF.

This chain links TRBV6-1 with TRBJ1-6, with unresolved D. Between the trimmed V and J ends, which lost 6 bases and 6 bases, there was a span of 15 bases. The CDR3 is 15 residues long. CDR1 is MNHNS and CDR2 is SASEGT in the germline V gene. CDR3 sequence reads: CASSSGPEGNSPLHF. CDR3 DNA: TGTGCCAGCAGCTCGGGCCCCGAGGGTAATTCACCCCTCCACTTT.

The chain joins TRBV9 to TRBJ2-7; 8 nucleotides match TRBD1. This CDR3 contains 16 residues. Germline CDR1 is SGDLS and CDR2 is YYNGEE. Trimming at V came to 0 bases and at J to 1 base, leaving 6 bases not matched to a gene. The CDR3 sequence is CASSVGAGGPSYEQYF. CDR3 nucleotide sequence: TGTGCCAGCAGCGTAGGGGCAGGGGGCCCGTCCTACGAGCAGTACTTC.

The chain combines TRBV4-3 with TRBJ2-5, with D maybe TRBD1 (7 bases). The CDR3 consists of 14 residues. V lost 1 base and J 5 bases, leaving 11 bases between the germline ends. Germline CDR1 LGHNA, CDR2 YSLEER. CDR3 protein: CASSQGRGRETQYF. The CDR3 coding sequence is TGCGCCAGCAGCCAAGGGAGGGGGCGGGAGACCCAGTACTTC.

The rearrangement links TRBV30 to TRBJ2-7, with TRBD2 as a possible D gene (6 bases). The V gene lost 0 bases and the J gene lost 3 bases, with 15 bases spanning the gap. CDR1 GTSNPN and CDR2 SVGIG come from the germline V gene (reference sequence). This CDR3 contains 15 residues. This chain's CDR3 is CAWSVLGGFSYEQYF. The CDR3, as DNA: TGTGCCTGGAGTGTACTAGGAGGGTTCAGCTACGAGCAGTACTTC.

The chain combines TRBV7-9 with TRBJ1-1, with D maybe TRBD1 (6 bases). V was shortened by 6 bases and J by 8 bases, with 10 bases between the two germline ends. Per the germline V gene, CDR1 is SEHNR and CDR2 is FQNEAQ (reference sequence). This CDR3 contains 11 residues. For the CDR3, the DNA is TGTGCCAGCAGGAAGGGGGTAGAAGCTTTCTTT. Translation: CASRKGVEAFF.

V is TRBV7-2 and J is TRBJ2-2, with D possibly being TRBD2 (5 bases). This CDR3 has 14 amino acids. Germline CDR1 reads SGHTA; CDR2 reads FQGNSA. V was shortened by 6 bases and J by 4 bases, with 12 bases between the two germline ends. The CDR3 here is CASSPGLLTGELFF. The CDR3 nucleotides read TGTGCCAGCAGTCCCGGACTCCTCACCGGGGAGCTGTTTTTT.

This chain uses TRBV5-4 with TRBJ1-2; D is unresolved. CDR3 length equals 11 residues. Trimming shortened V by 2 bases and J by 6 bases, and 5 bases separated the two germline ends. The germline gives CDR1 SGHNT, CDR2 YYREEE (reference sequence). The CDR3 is CASSFENGYTF. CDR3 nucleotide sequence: TGTGCCAGCAGCTTCGAGAATGGCTACACCTTC.

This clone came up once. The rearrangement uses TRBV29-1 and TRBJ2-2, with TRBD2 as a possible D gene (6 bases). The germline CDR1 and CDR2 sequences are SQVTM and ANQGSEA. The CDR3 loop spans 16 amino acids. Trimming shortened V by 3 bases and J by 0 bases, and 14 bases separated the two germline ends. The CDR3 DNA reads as TGCAGCGTTGAGATTCGGGGGACTGCGAACACCGGGGAGCTGTTTTTT. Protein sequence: CSVEIRGTANTGELFF.

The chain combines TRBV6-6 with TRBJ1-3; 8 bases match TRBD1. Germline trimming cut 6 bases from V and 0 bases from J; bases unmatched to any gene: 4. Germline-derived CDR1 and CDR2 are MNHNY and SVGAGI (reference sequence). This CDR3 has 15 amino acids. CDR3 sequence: CASSRDRGSGNTIYF. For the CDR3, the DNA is TGTGCCAGCAGCCGCGACAGGGGCTCTGGAAACACCATATATTTT.

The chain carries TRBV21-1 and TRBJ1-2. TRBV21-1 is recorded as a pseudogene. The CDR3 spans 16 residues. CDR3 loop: CASSKLSGLINYGYTF. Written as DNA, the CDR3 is TGTGCCAGCAGCAAACTTTCTGGACTGATAAACTATGGCTACACCTTC.

The CDR3 here is CASHDRVQETQYF. The CDR3 nucleotides read TGTGCCAGTCACGACAGGGTCCAAGAGACCCAGTACTTC. The rearrangement joins TRBV18 to TRBJ2-5; 7 bases fit TRBD1. The CDR3 is made up of 13 amino acids. The germline gives CDR1 KGHSH, CDR2 LQKENI. The J segment lost 1 base and the V segment lost 9 bases, leaving 5 bases of the junction unmatched. The variable domain in full, with the rest retrieved from reference TRBV18 and TRBJ2-5, is NAGVMQNPRHLVRRRGQEARLRCSPMKGHSHVYWYRQLPEEGLKFMVYLQKENIIDESGMPKERFSAEFPKEGPSILRIQQVVRGDSAAYFCASHDRVQETQYFGPGTRLLVL.

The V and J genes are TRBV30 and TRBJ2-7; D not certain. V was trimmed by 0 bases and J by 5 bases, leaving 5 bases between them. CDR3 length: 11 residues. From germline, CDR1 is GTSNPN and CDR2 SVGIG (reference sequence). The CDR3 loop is CAWSVQNEQYF. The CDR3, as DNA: TGTGCCTGGAGTGTACAGAACGAGCAGTACTTC.

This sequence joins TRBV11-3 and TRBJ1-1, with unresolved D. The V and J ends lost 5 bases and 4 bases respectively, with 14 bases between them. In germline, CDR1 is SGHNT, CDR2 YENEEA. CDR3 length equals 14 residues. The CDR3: CASSPRRGSTEAFF. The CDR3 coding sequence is TGTGCCAGCAGCCCCAGAAGAGGGAGCACTGAAGCTTTCTTT.

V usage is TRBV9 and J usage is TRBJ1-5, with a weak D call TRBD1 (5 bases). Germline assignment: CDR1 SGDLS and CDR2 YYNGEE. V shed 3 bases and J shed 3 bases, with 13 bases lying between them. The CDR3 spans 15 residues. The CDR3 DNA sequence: TGTGCCAGCAGCGCGGACAACAGGATCAATCAGCCCCAGCATTTT. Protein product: CASSADNRINQPQHF.

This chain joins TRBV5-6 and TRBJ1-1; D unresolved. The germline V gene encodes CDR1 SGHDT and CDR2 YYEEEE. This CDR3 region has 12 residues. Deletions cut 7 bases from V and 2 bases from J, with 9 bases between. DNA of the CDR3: TGTGCCAGCCGCATAGCAAACACTGAAGCTTTCTTT. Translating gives CASRIANTEAFF. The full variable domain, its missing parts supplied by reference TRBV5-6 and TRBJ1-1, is DAGVTQSPTHLIKTRGQQVTLRCSPKSGHDTVSWYQQALGQGPQFIFQYYEEEERQRGNFPDRFSGHQFPNYSSELNVNALLLGDSALYLCASRIANTEAFFGQGTRLTVV.

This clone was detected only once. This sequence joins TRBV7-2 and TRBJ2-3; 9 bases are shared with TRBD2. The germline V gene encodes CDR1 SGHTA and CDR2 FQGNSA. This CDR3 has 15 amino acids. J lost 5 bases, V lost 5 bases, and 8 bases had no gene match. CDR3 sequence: CASSQGAGGQDTQYF. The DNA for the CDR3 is TGTGCCAGCAGCCAAGGGGCGGGGGGGCAAGATACGCAGTATTTT.

CDR3 DNA sequence: TGTGCCAGCGACGCCGACAGTGGCTATGGCTACACCTTC. It translates to CASDADSGYGYTF. The rearrangement joins TRBV2 to TRBJ1-2; the D gene is possibly TRBD1 (5 bases). The V and J ends lost 8 bases and 4 bases respectively, with 14 bases between them. CDR1 SNHLY and CDR2 FYNNEI come from the germline V gene. The CDR3 totals 13 residues.

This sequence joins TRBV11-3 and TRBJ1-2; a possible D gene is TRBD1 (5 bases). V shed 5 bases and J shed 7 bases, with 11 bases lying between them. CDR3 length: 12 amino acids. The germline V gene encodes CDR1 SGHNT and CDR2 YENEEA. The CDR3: CASSPLRAGYTF. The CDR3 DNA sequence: TGTGCCAGCAGCCCACTCAGGGCTGGCTACACCTTC.